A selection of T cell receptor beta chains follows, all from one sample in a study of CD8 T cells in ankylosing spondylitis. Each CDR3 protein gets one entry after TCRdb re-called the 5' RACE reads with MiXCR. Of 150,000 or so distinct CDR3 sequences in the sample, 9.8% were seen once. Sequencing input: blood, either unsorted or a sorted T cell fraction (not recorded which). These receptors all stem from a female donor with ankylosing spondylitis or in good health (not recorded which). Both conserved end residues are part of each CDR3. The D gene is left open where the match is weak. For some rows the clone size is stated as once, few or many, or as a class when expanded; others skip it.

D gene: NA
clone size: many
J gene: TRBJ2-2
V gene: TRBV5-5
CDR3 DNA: TGTGCCAGCAGCTACGGGAACACCGGGGAGCTGTTTTTT
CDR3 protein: CASSYGNTGELFF

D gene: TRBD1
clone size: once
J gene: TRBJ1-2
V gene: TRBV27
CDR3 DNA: TGTGCCAGCAGTTTCCGGGCAGGGGGCCTAAACTATGGCTACACCTTC
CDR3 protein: CASSFRAGGLNYGYTF

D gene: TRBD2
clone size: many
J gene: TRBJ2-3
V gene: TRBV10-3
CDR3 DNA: TGTGCCATCAGTGAGTCGGGGACTAGCGGGGACCCTAGCACAGATACGCAGTATTTT
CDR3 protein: CAISESGTSGDPSTDTQYF

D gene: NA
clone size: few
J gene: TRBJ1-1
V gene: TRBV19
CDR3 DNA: TGTGCCAGTAGTGCGCAGGTAACATACACTGAAGCTTTCTTT
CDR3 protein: CASSAQVTYTEAFF

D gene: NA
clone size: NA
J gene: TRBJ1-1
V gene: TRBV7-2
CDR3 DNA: TGTGCCAGCTTCCGAAAGGGAGCTTTCTTT
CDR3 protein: CASFRKGAFF

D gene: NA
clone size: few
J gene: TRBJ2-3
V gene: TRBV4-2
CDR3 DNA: TGTGCCAGCAGCGAGTTAGGGGGAGGAGCAGATACGCAGTATTTT
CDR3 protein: CASSELGGGADTQYF

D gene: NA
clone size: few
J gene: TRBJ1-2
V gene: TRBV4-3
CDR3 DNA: TGCGCCAGCAGCCAAGATCGGGGGCGTATGCGCTACACCTTC
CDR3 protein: CASSQDRGRMRYTF

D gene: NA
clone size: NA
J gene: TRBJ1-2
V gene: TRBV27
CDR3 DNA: TGTGCCAGCAGTTTAGCCCGGTTCAACTATGGCTACACCTTC
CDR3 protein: CASSLARFNYGYTF

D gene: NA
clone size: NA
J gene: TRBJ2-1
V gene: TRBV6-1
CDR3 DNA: TGTGCCAGCAGTGGGACCGTAAGGGGCAATGAGCAGTTCTTC
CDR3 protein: CASSGTVRGNEQFF

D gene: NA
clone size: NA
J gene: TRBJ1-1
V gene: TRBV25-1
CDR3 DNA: TGTGCCAGCGGGGGGGACCTCACTGAAGCTTTCTTT
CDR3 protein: CASGGDLTEAFF

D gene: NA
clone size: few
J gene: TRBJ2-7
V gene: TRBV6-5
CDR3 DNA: TGTGCCAGCAGTTACCTAGGGAAGGACGACGAGCAGTACTTC
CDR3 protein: CASSYLGKDDEQYF

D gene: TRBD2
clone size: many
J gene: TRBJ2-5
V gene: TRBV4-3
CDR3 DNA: TGCGCCAGCAGCCCGGGACTAGCGGAAGAGACCCAGTACTTC
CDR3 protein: CASSPGLAEETQYF

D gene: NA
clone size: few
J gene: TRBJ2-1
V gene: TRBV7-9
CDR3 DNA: TGTGCCAGCGAGGTCGGGGATGAGCAGTTCTTC
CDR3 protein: CASEVGDEQFF

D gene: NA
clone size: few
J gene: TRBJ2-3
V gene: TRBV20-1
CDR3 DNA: TGCAGTGCTCCGCTAGCTGCGGGGACAGATACGCAGTATTTT
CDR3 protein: CSAPLAAGTDTQYF

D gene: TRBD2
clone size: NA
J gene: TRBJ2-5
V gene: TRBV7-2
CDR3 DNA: TGTGCCAGCAGCTACGGACTAGCGGGAGGGGTGAGGTTC
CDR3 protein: CASSYGLAGGVRF

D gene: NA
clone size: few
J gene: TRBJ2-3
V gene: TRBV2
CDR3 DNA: TGTGCCAGCAGCGCGGGGGCAGGTTTTACAGATACGCAGTATTTT
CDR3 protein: CASSAGAGFTDTQYF

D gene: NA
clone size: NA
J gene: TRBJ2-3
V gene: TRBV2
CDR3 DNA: TGTGCCAGCAGTCCTCGGGGGGCAGTCACAGATACGCAGTATTTT
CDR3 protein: CASSPRGAVTDTQYF

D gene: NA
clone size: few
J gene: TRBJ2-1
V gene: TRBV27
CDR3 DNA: TGTGCCAGCAGTAAAGGGGAGAGGGACAATGAGCAGTTCTTC
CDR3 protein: CASSKGERDNEQFF

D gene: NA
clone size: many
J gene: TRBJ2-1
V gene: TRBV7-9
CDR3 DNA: TGTGCCAGCAGCTTATTAGGCGGCGGCAATGAGCAGTTCTTC
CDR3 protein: CASSLLGGGNEQFF

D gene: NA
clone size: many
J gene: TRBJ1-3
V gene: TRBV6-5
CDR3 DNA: TGTGCCAGCAGTTGGGGCCAGAACACTGGAAACACCATATATTTT
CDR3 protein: CASSWGQNTGNTIYF

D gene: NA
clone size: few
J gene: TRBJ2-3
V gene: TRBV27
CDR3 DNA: TGTGCCAGCAGTTTACCGGCAGGGGCGGGCACAGATACGCAGTATTTT
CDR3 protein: CASSLPAGAGTDTQYF

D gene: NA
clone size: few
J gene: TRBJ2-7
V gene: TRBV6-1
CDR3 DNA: TGTGCCAGCAAACGGGGACATCGAGACTCCTACGAGCAGTACTTC
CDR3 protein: CASKRGHRDSYEQYF

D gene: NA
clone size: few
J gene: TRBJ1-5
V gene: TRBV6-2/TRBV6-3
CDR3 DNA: TGTGCCAGCAGTTACTCGTGGCCGGGGATGCTTCTACAGCCCCAGCATTTT
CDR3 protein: CASSYSWPGMLLQPQHF

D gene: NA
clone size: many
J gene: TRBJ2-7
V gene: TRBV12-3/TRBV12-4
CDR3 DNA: TGTGCCAGCAGTCCTCCGGGACACAACTACGAGCAGTACTTC
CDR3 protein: CASSPPGHNYEQYF

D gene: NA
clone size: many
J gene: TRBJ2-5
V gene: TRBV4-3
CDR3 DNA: TGCGCCAGCAGCCAGGACTCTAGCGCCCCAGAGACCCAGTACTTC
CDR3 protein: CASSQDSSAPETQYF

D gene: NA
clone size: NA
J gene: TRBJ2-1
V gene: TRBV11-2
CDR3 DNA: TGTGCCAGCAGGCCTCCGAGCGGGCTGGACTACAATGAGCAGTTCTTC
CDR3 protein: CASRPPSGLDYNEQFF

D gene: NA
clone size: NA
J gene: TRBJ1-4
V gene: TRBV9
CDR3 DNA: TGTGCCAGCAGCGTACAGGGTAACGGAAAAGAAAAACTGTTTTTT
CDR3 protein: CASSVQGNGKEKLFF

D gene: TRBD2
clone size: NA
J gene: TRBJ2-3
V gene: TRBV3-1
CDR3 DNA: TGTGCCAGCAGTCCGACTAGCGCCAGCACAGATACGCAGTATTTT
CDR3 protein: CASSPTSASTDTQYF

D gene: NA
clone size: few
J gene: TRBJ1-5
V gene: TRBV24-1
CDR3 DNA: TGTGCCACCAGTGATTCGGACAGCTATCAGCCCCAGCATTTT
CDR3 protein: CATSDSDSYQPQHF

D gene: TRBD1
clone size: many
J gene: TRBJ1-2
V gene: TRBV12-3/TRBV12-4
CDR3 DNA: TGTGCCAGCAGTGCTCAGGACAGGGGACTGTTGGGCTACACCTTC
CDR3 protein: CASSAQDRGLLGYTF

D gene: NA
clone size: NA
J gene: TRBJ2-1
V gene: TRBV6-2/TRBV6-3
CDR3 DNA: TGTGCCAGCAGCCCGAGTATGGTGCAGTTCTTC
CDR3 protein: CASSPSMVQFF

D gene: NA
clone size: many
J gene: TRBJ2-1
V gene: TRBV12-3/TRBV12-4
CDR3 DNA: TGTGCCAGCAGTTGGGGACCAGGGGCACGCGACCAGTTCTTC
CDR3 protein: CASSWGPGARDQFF

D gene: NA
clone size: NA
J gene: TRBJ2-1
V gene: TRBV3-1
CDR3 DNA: TGTGCCAGCAGCGCAACATCCTCCCGGCGTTACAATGAGCAGTTCTTC
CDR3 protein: CASSATSSRRYNEQFF

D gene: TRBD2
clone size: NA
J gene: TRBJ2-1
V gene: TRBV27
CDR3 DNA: TGTGCCAGCAGTTTAACTAGCGGGAGGGCCGCTGAGCAGTTCTTC
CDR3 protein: CASSLTSGRAAEQFF

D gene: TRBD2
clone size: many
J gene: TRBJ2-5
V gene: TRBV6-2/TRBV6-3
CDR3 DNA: TGTGCCAGCAGTTACTCGAGGCTAGCGGGATCCCATCATAGCCAAGAGACCCAGTACTTC
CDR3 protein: CASSYSRLAGSHHSQETQYF

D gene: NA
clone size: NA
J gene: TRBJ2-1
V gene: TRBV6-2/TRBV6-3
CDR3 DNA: TGTGCCGTCCAACCCGGGTGGGGGGAGCAGTTCTTC
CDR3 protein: CAVQPGWGEQFF